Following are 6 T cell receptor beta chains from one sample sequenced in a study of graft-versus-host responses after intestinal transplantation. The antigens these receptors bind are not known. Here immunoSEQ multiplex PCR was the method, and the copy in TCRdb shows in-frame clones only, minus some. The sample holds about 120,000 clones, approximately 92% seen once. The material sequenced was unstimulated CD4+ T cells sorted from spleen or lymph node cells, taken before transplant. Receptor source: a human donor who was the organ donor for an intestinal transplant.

The CDR3 spells CASSLGEADTQYF. In DNA form, the CDR3 reads TGTGCCAGCAGCTTGGGAGAAGCAGATACGCAGTATTTT. The rearrangement uses TRBV7-2 and TRBJ2-3, with a tentative D call TRBD2 (5 bases). Germline assignment: CDR1 SGHTA and CDR2 FQGNSA. Trimming pared 3 bases from V and 4 bases from J, leaving 8 bases between. The CDR3 is 13 amino acids.

The CDR3 bases are TGTGCCAGCAGCCTGGGGAGCGTGAACACCGGGGAGCTGTTTTTT. Amino acids: CASSLGSVNTGELFF. The chain employs TRBV7-2 and TRBJ2-2; the D gene is possibly TRBD2 (5 bases). V shed 5 bases and J shed 1 base, with 11 bases lying between them. From germline, CDR1 is SGHTA and CDR2 FQGNSA. The CDR3 contains 15 residues.

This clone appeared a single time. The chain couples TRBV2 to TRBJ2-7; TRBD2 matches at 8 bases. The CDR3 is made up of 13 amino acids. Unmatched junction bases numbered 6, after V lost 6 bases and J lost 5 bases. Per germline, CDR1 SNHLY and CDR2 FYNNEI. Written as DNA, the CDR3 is TGTGCCAGCAGAGATGGACTAGCCCACGAGCAGTACTTC. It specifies CASRDGLAHEQYF.

DNA for the CDR3: TGTGCCAGTAGTACCCAGGGAGGGGAGGGCAGTGAGCAGTTCTTC. It is translated as CASSTQGGEGSEQFF. The chain combines TRBV19 with TRBJ2-1; 7 positions agree with TRBD2. The germline V gene encodes CDR1 LNHDA and CDR2 SQIVND (reference sequence). Trimming cost V 4 bases and J 9 bases; bases outside gene matches: 12. The CDR3 covers 15 residues.

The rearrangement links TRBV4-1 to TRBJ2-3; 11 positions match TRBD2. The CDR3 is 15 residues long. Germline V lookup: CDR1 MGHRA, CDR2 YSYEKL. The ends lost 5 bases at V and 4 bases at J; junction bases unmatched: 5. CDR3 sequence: CASSVLAGDADTQYF. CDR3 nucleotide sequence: TGCGCCAGCAGCGTACTAGCGGGAGACGCAGATACGCAGTATTTT.

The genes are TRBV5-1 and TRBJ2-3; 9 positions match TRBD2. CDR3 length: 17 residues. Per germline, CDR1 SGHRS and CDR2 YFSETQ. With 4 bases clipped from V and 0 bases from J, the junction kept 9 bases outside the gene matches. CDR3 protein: CASSLRLAEPSTDTQYF. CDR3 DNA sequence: TGCGCCAGCAGCCTCCGACTAGCGGAGCCTAGCACAGATACGCAGTATTTT.